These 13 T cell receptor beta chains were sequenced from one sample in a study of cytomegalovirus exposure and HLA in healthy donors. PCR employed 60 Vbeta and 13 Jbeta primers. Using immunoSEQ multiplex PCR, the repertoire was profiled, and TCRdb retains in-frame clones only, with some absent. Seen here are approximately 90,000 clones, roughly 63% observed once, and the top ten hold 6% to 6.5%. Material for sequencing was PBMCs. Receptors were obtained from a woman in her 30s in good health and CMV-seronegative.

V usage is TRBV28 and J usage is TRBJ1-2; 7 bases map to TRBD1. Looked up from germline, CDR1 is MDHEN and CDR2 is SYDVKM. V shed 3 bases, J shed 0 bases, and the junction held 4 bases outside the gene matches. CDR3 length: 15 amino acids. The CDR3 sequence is CASSFRDRANYGYTF. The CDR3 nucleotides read TGTGCCAGCAGTTTTCGGGACAGAGCTAACTATGGCTACACCTTC.

For the CDR3, the DNA is TGCAGCGTTCTAGCGATGCACAATGAGCAGTTCTTC. Translated: CSVLAMHNEQFF. The V gene is TRBV29-1, the J gene TRBJ2-1; possible D gene TRBD2, 6 bases. The CDR3 runs 12 residues. Germline V gene data show CDR1 as SQVTM and CDR2 as ANQGSEA. Trimming removed 5 bases at V and 5 bases at J, with 10 bases between.

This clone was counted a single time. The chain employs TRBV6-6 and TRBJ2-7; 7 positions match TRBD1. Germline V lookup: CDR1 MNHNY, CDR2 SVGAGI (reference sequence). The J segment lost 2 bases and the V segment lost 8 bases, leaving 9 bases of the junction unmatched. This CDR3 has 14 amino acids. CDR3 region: CASGYLGGPYEQYF. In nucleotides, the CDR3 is TGTGCCAGCGGATACTTAGGGGGCCCCTACGAGCAGTACTTC.

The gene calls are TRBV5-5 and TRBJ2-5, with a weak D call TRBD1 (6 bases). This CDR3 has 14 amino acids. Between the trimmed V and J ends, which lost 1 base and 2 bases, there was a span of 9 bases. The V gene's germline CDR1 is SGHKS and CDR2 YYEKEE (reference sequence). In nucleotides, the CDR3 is TGTGCCAGCAGCTTGAGCACAGGGCAAGAGACCCAGTACTTC. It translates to CASSLSTGQETQYF.

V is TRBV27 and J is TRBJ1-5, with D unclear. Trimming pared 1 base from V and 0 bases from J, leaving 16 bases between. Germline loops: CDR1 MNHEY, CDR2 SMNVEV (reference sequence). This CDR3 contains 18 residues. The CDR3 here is CASSLFPNRSLSNQPQHF. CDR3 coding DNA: TGTGCCAGCAGTTTATTTCCAAATCGAAGCCTTAGCAATCAGCCCCAGCATTTT.

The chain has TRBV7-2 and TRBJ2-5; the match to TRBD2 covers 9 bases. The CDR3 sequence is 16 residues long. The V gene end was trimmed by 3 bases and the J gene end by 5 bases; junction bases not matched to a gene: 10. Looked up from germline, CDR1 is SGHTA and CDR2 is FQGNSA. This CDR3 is CASSFGRGGAGETQYF. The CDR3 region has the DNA TGTGCCAGCAGCTTCGGGCGCGGGGGGGCCGGGGAGACCCAGTACTTC.

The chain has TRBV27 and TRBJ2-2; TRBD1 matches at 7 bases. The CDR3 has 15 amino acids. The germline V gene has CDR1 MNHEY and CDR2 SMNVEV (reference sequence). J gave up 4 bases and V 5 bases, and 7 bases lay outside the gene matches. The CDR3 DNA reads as TGTGCCAGCAGTCTAAGGAACAGGGGCACCGGGGAGCTGTTTTTT. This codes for CASSLRNRGTGELFF.

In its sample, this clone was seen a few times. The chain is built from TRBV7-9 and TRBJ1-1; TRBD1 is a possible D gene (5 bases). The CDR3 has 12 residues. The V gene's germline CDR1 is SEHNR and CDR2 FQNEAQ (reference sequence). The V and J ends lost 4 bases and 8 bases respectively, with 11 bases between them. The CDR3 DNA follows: TGTGCCAGCAGCTCCCAGGGCAGAGAAGCTTTCTTT. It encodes CASSSQGREAFF.

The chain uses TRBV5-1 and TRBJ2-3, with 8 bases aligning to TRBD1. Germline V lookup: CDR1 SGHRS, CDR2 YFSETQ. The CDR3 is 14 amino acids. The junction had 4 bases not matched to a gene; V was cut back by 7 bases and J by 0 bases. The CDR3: CASYTGGSTDTQYF. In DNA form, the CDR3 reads TGCGCCAGCTATACAGGGGGGAGCACAGATACGCAGTATTTT.

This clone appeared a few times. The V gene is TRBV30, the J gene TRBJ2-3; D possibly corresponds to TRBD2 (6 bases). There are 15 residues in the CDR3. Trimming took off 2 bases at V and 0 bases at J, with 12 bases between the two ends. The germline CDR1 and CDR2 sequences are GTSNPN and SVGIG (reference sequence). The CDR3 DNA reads TGTGCCTGGAGTAGCGGGCGGGTTAGCACAGATACGCAGTATTTT. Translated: CAWSSGRVSTDTQYF.

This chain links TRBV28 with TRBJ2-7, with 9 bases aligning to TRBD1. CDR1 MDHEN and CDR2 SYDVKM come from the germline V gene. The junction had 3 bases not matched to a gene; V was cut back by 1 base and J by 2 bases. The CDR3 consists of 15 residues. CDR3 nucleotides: TGTGCCAGCAGTTTATACGGGACAGGGACCTACGAGCAGTACTTC. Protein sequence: CASSLYGTGTYEQYF.

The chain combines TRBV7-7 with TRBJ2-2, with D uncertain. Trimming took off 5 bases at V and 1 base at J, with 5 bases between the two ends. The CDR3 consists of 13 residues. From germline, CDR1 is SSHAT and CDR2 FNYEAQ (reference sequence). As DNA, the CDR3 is TGTGCCAGCAGCCGCGTGAACACCGGGGAGCTGTTTTTT. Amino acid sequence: CASSRVNTGELFF.

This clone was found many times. The CDR3 DNA reads TGTGCCAGCAGCGCGTCCTGGTTGGCCAGGGGTTACAATGAGCAGTTCTTC. Translating gives CASSASWLARGYNEQFF. This rearrangement joins TRBV7-2 to TRBJ2-1; D is possibly TRBD1 (6 bases). The CDR3 is 17 amino acids. Trimming shortened V by 5 bases and J by 4 bases, and 21 bases separated the two germline ends. In germline, CDR1 is SGHTA, CDR2 FQGNSA. Full variable domain (outside the CDR3, taken from reference TRBV7-2 and TRBJ2-1): GAGVSQSPSNKVTEKGKDVELRCDPISGHTALYWYRQSLGQGLEFLIYFQGNSAPDKSGLPSDRFSAERTGGSVSTLTIQRTQQEDSAVYLCASSASWLARGYNEQFFGPGTRLTVL.